This T cell receptor (beta chain) was captured in a study of blood T cells in healthy people across ages. Study overall: Researchers report that template switching captured about one barcoded beta molecule per two T cells.

The V and J ends lost 0 bases and 6 bases, in that order; junction bases with no gene match: 6. Germline CDR1 ENHRY, CDR2 SYGVKD. There are 16 residues in the CDR3. The second PCR ran roughly 6 to 11 cycles with a sample-barcoded 5' primer and J-beta primers. The template-switch adaptor was a 5' adaptor with 12 random nucleotides. It tagged each cDNA molecule. Using its own MiXCR run on the 5' RACE reads, TCRdb lists one record per CDR3 protein. There are 380,000 or so distinct CDR3 sequences in the sample; 45% to 60% occur only once, and about 54% lies in the top ten. The authors isolated at least 6.5 million PBMCs per sample.

This rearrangement joins TRBV10-3 to TRBJ2-3; 10 bases are a match to TRBD2. The receptor comes from a man in his 60s in good health. The specimen sequenced was blood. CDR3: CAISESLAGEADTQYF. DNA for the CDR3: TGTGCCATCAGTGAGTCGCTAGCGGGAGAGGCCGATACGCAGTATTTT.